The source of this TCR beta chain is a study of cytomegalovirus exposure and HLA in healthy donors. Study-wide context: Membership in the Caucasian-associated ancestry cluster was found for around four fifths of nearly 400 genotyped donors.

The CDR3 is made up of 15 amino acids. Trimming removed 5 bases at V and 0 bases at J, with 14 bases between. CDR1 and CDR2 from the germline V gene are SGHRS and YFSETQ. This clone was counted a single time. The PCR had 60 Vbeta and 13 Jbeta primers. Method: immunoSEQ multiplex PCR; TCRdb's copy keeps in-frame clones and lacks some. The data show about 190,000 clones, 80% seen once. The V and J genes are TRBV5-1 and TRBJ1-1, with D maybe TRBD1 (6 bases). The receptor was derived from a man aged 35 to 55 in good health and CMV-seropositive. Sequencing was performed on PBMCs. CDR3 residues: CASRMTDSMNTEAFF. The CDR3 DNA reads as TGCGCCAGCAGGATGACGGACAGCATGAACACTGAAGCTTTCTTT.